Detailed here is one TCR beta chain. This entry is derived from a study of cytomegalovirus exposure and HLA in healthy donors. Overall study: In a previous analysis, 100 million to 140 million unique TCR beta sequences were found from 170 million or so T cells. HLA-typed donors were the source of about 85 million unique TCRs held in an early data release.

This CDR3 has 15 residues. Between the trimmed V and J ends, which lost 8 bases and 8 bases, there was a span of 24 bases. Germline CDR1 LNHDA, CDR2 SQIVND (reference sequence). The PCR made use of 60 Vbeta and 13 Jbeta primers. Sequenced by immunoSEQ multiplex PCR; TCRdb stores in-frame clones only, minus some. This table has more than 130,000 clones, 73% appearing once. V is TRBV19 and J is TRBJ1-2; possible D gene TRBD1, 5 bases. The receptor comes from a human donor in good health. Sequencing was performed on PBMCs. The CDR3 DNA reads TGTGCCAGTGCCGCCAGGGACTTAAGTATTCGGGGCTACACCTTC. Residues: CASAARDLSIRGYTF.